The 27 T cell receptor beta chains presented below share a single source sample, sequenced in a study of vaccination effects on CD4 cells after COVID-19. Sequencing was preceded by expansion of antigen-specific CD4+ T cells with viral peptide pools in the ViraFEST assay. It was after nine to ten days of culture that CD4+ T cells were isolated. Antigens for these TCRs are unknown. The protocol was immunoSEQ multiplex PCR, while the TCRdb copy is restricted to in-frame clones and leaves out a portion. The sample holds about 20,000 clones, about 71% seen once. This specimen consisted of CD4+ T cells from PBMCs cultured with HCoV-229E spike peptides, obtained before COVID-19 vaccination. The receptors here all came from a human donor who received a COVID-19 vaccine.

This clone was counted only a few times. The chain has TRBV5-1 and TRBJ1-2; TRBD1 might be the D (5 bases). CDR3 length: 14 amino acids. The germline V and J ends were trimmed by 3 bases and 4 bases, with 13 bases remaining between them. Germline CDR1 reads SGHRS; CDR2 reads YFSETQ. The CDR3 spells CASSSYDSFYGYTF. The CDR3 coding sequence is TGCGCCAGCAGCTCGTATGACAGCTTCTATGGCTACACCTTC.

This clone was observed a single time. CDR3 in DNA: TGTGCCAGTAGTGGTGCCTCAAACTATGGCTACACCTTC. Encoded protein: CASSGASNYGYTF. The genes are TRBV19 and TRBJ1-2; no definite D call. Trimming removed 5 bases at V and 2 bases at J, with 9 bases between. The germline V gene encodes CDR1 LNHDA and CDR2 SQIVND (reference sequence). The length of the CDR3 is 13 residues.

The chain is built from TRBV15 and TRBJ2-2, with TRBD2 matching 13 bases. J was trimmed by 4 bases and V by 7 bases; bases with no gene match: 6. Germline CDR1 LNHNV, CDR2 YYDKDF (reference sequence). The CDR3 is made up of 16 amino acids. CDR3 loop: CATKTTSGRITGELFF. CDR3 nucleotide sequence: TGTGCCACCAAGACGACTAGCGGGAGGATCACCGGGGAGCTGTTTTTT. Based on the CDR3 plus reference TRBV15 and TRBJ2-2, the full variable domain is DAMVIQNPRYQVTQFGKPVTLSCSQTLNHNVMYWYQQKSSQAPKLLFHYYDKDFNNEADTPDNFQSRRPNTSFCFLDIRSPGLGDTAMYLCATKTTSGRITGELFFGEGSRLTVL.

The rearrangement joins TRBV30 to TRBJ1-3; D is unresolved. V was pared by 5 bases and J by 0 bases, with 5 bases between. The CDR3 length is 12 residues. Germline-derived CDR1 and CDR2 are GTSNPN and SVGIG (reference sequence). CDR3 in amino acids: CAWAVSGNTIYF. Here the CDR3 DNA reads TGTGCCTGGGCAGTCTCTGGAAACACCATATATTTT.

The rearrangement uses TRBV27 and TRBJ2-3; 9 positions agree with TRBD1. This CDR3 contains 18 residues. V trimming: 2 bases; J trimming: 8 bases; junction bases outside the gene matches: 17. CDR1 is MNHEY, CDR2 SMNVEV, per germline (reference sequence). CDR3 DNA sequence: TGTGCCAGCAGTTTACAGCCTCCCGCCGGGACAGGGTTGGGTACGCAGTATTTT. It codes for CASSLQPPAGTGLGTQYF.

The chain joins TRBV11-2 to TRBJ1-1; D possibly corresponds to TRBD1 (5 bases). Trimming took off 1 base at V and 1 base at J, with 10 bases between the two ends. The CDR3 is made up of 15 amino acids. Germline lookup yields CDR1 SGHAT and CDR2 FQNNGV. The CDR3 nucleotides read TGTGCCAGCAGCTTAGGGGGGGTTCCGAACACTGAAGCTTTCTTT. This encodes CASSLGGVPNTEAFF.

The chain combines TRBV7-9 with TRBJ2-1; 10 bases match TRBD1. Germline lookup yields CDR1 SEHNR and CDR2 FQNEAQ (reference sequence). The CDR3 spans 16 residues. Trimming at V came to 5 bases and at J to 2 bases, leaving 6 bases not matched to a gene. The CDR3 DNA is TGTGCCAGCAGCCCAGAAGGACAGGGGGCCTACAATGAGCAGTTCTTC. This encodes CASSPEGQGAYNEQFF.

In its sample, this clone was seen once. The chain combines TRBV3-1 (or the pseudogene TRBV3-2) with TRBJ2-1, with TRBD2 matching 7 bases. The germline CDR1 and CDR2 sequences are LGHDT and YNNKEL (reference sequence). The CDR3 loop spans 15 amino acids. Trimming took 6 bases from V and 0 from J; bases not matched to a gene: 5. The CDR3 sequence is CASSIAGGSYNEQFF. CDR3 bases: TGTGCCAGCAGTATAGCGGGTGGCTCCTACAATGAGCAGTTCTTC.

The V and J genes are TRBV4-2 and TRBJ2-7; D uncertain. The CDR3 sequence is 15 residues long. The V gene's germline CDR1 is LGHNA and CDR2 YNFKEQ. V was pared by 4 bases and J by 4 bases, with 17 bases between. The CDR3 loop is CASSPDLSRVYEQYF. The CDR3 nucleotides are TGTGCCAGCAGCCCTGACCTCAGTCGGGTTTACGAGCAGTACTTC.

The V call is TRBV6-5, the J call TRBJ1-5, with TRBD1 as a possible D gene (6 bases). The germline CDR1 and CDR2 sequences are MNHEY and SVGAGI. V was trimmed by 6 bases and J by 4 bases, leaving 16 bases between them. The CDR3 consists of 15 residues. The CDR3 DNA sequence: TGTGCCAGCAGGAATCGGGGGGCCGGGAATCAGCCCCAGCATTTT. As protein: CASRNRGAGNQPQHF.

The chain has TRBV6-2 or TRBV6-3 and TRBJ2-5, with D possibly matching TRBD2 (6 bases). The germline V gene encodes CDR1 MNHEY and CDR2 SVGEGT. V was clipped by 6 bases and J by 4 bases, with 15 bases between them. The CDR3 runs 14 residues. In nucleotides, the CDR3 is TGTGCCAGCAGCCTTAGGAGGGAGCGAGAGACCCAGTACTTC. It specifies CASSLRRERETQYF.

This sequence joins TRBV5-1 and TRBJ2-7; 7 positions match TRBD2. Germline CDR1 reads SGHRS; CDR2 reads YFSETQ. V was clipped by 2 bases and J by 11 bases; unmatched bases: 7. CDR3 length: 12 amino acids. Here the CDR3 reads CASSFEGGYKYF. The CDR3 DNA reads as TGCGCCAGCAGCTTTGAGGGAGGGTATAAGTACTTC.

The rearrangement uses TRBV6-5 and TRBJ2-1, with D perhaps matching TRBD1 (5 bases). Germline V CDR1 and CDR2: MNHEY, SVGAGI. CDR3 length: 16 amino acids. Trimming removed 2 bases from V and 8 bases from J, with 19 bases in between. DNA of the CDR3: TGTGCCAGCAGTTACGGGGCAGGGTCCGGCTTTGATGAGCAGTTCTTC. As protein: CASSYGAGSGFDEQFF.

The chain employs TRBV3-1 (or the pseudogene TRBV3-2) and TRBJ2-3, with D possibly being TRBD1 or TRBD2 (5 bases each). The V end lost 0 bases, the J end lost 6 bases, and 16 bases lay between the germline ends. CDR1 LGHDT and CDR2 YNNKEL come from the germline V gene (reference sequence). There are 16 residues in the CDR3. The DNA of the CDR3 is TGTGCCAGCAGCCAAGATACTTTGCTAGCAGGGGATACGCAGTATTTT. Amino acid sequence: CASSQDTLLAGDTQYF.

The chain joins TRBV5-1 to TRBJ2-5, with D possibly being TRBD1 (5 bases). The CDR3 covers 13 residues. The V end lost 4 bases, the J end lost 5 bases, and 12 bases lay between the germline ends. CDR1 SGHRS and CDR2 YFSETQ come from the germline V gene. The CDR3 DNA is TGCGCCAGCAGCCAAGGGGCGAGGGAGACCCAGTACTTC. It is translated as CASSQGARETQYF. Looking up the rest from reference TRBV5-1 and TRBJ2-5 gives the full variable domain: KAGVTQTPRYLIKTRGQQVTLSCSPISGHRSVSWYQQTPGQGLQFLFEYFSETQRNKGNFPGRFSGRQFSNSRSEMNVSTLELGDSALYLCASSQGARETQYFGPGTRLLVL.

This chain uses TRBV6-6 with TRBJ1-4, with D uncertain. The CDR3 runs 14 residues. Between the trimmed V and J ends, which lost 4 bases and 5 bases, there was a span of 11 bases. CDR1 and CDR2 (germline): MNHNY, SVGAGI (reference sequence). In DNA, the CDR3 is TGTGCCAGCAGTTCAGGAGGCCCAAATGAAAAACTGTTTTTT. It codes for CASSSGGPNEKLFF.

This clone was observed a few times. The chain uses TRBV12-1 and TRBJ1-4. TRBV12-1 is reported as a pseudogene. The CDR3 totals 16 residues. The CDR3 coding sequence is TGTGCCAGCAGCTTTGCGTTAAGGAGGGCCGGTGAAAAACTGTTTTTT. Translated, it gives CASSFALRRAGEKLFF.

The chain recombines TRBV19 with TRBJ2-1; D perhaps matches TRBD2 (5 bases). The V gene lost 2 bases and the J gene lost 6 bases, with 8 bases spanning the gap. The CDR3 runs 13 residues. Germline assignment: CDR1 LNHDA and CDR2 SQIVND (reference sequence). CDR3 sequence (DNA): TGTGCCAGTAGTATAACGGGGAGCAATGAGCAGTTCTTC. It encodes CASSITGSNEQFF. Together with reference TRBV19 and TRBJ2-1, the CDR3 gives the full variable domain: DGGITQSPKYLFRKEGQNVTLSCEQNLNHDAMYWYRQDPGQGLRLIYYSQIVNDFQKGDIAEGYSVSREKKESFPLTVTSAQKNPTAFYLCASSITGSNEQFFGPGTRLTVL.

CDR3 nucleotide sequence: TGTGCCAGCTCACCACAGGGGACCTCCTACGAGCAGTACTTC. This encodes CASSPQGTSYEQYF. The rearrangement joins TRBV18 to TRBJ2-7; D is possibly TRBD1 or TRBD2 (5 bases each). Between the trimmed V and J ends, which lost 1 base and 0 bases, there was a span of 7 bases. Germline V lookup: CDR1 KGHSH, CDR2 LQKENI. The CDR3 totals 14 residues. Supplemented by reference TRBV18 and TRBJ2-7, the full variable domain reads NAGVMQNPRHLVRRRGQEARLRCSPMKGHSHVYWYRQLPEEGLKFMVYLQKENIIDESGMPKERFSAEFPKEGPSILRIQQVVRGDSAAYFCASSPQGTSYEQYFGPGTRLTVT.

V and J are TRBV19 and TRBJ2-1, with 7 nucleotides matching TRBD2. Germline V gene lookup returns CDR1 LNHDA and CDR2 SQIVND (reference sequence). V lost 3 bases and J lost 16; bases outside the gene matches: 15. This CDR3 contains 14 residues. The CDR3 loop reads CASSISRAGADPFF. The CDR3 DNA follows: TGTGCCAGTAGTATCTCACGGGCGGGAGCGGACCCATTCTTC.

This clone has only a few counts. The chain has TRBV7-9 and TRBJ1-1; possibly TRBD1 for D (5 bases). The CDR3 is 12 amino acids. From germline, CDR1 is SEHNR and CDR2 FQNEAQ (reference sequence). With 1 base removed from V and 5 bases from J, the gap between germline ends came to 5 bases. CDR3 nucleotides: TGTGCCAGCAGCTTAGGGACAACTGAAGCTTTCTTT. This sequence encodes CASSLGTTEAFF.

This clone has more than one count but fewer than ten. In DNA, the CDR3 is TGTGCCGCATCGTGGGTCGGGATGTTGTATGGCTACACCTTC. This gives the protein CAASWVGMLYGYTF. V is TRBV30 and J is TRBJ1-2; unclear D gene. The germline V gene encodes CDR1 GTSNPN and CDR2 SVGIG (reference sequence). V lost 8 bases to trimming and J lost 5 bases, with 21 bases between them. This CDR3 is 14 amino acids long. Using reference TRBV30 and TRBJ1-2 for the parts outside the CDR3, the full variable domain is SQTIHQWPATLVQPVGSPLSLECTVEGTSNPNLYWYRQAAGRGLQLLFYSVGIGQISSEVPQNLSASRPQDRQFILSSKKLLLSDSGFYLCAASWVGMLYGYTFGSGTRLTVV.

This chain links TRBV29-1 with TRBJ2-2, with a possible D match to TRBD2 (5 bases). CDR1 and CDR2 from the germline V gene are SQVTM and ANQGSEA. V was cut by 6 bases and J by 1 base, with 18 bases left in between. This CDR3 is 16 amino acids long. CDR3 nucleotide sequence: TGCAGCGTCCGGGGAGCGCGAAGCCTGAACACCGGGGAGCTGTTTTTT. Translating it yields CSVRGARSLNTGELFF.

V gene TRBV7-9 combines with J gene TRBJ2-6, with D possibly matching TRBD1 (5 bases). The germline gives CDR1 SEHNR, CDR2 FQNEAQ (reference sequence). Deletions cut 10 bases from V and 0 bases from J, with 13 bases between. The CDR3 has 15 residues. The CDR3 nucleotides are TGTGCCACCGGACATTCTAGCTCTGGGGCCAACGTCCTGACTTTC. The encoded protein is CATGHSSSGANVLTF.

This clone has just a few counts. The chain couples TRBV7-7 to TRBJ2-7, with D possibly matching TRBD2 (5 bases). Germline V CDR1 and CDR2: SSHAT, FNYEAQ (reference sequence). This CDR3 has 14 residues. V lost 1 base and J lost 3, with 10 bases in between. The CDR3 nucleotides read TGTGCCAGCAGCTTAGGGGAGAAACACTACGAGCAGTACTTC. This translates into CASSLGEKHYEQYF.

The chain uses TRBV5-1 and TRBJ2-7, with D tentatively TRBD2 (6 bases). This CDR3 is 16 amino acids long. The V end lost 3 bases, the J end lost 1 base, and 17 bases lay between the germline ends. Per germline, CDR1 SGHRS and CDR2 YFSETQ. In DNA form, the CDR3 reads TGCGCCAGCAGCTCCATTGGGGGGAGCTTATCCTACGAGCAGTACTTC. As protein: CASSSIGGSLSYEQYF.

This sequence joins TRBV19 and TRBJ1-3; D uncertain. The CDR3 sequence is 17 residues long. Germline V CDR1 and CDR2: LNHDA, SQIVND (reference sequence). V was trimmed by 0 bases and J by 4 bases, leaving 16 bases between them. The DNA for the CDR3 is TGTGCCAGTAGTATAGACGCCGTTAGGGCTAGGGGAAACACCATATATTTT. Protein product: CASSIDAVRARGNTIYF. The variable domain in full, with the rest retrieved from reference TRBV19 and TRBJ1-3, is DGGITQSPKYLFRKEGQNVTLSCEQNLNHDAMYWYRQDPGQGLRLIYYSQIVNDFQKGDIAEGYSVSREKKESFPLTVTSAQKNPTAFYLCASSIDAVRARGNTIYFGEGSWLTVV.